The present entry profiles one T cell receptor (beta chain) with its context. The antigen is undetermined. J lost 5 bases, V lost 8 bases, and 13 bases had no gene match. The CDR3 sequence is 15 residues long. The germline V gene has CDR1 MNHEY and CDR2 SMNVEV (reference sequence). Random hexamers were used to reverse transcribe an amount of roughly 0.5 to 1 ug RNA. The authors amplified TCR beta CDR3 across 54 Vbeta and 13 Jbeta using immunoSEQ multiplex PCR. TCRdb reanalysed the immunoSEQ multiplex PCR reads using MiXCR and keeps one entry per CDR3 protein. The repertoire holds under 200,000 distinct CDR3 sequences, with about 94% as singletons. The data are from a study of CD8 T cells in Susac syndrome. Study-level findings and limits: In its TCR sequencing and HLA analysis, the study acknowledged that the number of individuals was relatively small.

The control participants were healthy donors, and these controls were matched with respect to both age and sex. Isolation of CD8+ and CD4+ T cells was performed negatively, whereas enrichment of TEMRA cells was done by FACS. The sequencing sample was made of CD4+ T cells from PBMCs. V and J are TRBV27 and TRBJ2-3, with 7 bases matching TRBD2. The clonotype was recovered from a human donor in good health. The CDR3 DNA is TGTGCCAGCGGAGGAGCGGGGCGGATTAGAGATACGCAGTATTTT. Translating it yields CASGGAGRIRDTQYF.